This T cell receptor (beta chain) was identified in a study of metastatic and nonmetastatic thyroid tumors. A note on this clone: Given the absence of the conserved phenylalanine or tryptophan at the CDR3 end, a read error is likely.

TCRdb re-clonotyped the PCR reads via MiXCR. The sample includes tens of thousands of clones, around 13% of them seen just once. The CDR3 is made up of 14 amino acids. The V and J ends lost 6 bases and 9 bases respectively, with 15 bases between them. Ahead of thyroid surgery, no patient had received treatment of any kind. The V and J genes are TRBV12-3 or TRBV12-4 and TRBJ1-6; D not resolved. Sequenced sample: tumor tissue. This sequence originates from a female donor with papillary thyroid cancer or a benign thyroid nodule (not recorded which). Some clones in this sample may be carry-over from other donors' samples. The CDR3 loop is CASSYRHSTSPLHC. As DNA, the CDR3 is TGTGCCAGCAGCTACCGACACAGTACTTCACCCCTCCACTGT.